The rows below give T cell receptor beta chains drawn from one sample of a study of blood T cells in healthy people across ages. MiXCR was run by TCRdb on the 5' RACE reads, yielding one entry per CDR3 protein. The top ten clones hold more than 20% of a sample with around 2 million distinct CDR3 sequences, 30% to 40% of them seen once. Sample: blood. These TCRs come from a human donor in good health. The CDR3 runs from the conserved cysteine through the conserved F or W. Each record gives: D gene, V gene, CDR3 length, clone size, J gene, CDR3 protein, CDR3 DNA. D genes are given only for firm matches. Clone size is shown for a subset of rows, as once, few, many or a class of expanded clone.

d_call: TRBD1; v_call: TRBV10-3; cdr3_length: 17; clone_size: few; j_call: TRBJ2-5; cdr3_aa: CAIASRPGQGSGETQYF; cdr3_nt: TGTGCCATCGCCAGTAGGCCGGGACAGGGTTCTGGAGAGACCCAGTACTTC
d_call: .; v_call: TRBV7-8; cdr3_length: 17; clone_size: once; j_call: TRBJ1-5; cdr3_aa: CASSPYFWPDSNQPQHF; cdr3_nt: TGTGCCAGCAGCCCTTACTTCTGGCCGGATAGCAATCAGCCCCAGCATTTT
d_call: .; v_call: TRBV3-1; cdr3_length: 13; clone_size: .; j_call: TRBJ2-7; cdr3_aa: CASSQLYSYEQYF; cdr3_nt: TGTGCCAGCAGCCAACTATACTCCTACGAGCAGTACTTC
d_call: TRBD1; v_call: TRBV20-1; cdr3_length: 17; clone_size: .; j_call: TRBJ1-5; cdr3_aa: CSARDGLGQGYGQPQHF; cdr3_nt: TGCAGTGCTAGAGATGGCCTGGGACAGGGGTATGGTCAGCCCCAGCATTTT
d_call: .; v_call: TRBV5-1; cdr3_length: 13; clone_size: few; j_call: TRBJ1-2; cdr3_aa: CASTREGSYGYTF; cdr3_nt: TGCGCCAGCACCCGCGAGGGGTCCTATGGCTACACCTTC
d_call: TRBD2; v_call: TRBV2; cdr3_length: 17; clone_size: .; j_call: TRBJ2-3; cdr3_aa: CASSDSGSGGTTDTQYF; cdr3_nt: TGTGCCAGCAGTGATTCGGGTAGCGGGGGGACCACAGATACGCAGTATTTT
d_call: TRBD2; v_call: TRBV6-6; cdr3_length: 17; clone_size: .; j_call: TRBJ2-7; cdr3_aa: CASTPSISSGESYEQYF; cdr3_nt: TGTGCCAGCACCCCTTCCATCTCTAGCGGGGAATCCTACGAGCAGTACTTC
d_call: .; v_call: TRBV28; cdr3_length: 12; clone_size: few; j_call: TRBJ1-5; cdr3_aa: CASNPNNQPQHF; cdr3_nt: TGTGCCAGCAACCCGAACAATCAGCCCCAGCATTTT
d_call: .; v_call: TRBV20-1; cdr3_length: 12; clone_size: few; j_call: TRBJ2-5; cdr3_aa: CSAARDTETQYF; cdr3_nt: TGCAGTGCCGCTCGGGACACCGAGACCCAGTACTTC
d_call: .; v_call: TRBV20-1; cdr3_length: 16; clone_size: few; j_call: TRBJ1-5; cdr3_aa: CSARDRRVGSGQPQHF; cdr3_nt: TGCAGTGCTAGAGATCGTCGGGTTGGGAGCGGACAGCCCCAGCATTTT
d_call: TRBD1; v_call: TRBV20-1; cdr3_length: 16; clone_size: few; j_call: TRBJ1-6; cdr3_aa: CSAHLGQGADNSPLHF; cdr3_nt: TGCAGTGCTCATCTAGGACAGGGGGCGGATAATTCACCCCTCCACTTT
d_call: .; v_call: TRBV2; cdr3_length: 13; clone_size: .; j_call: TRBJ1-2; cdr3_aa: CAREGWGSYGYTF; cdr3_nt: TGTGCCAGAGAAGGGTGGGGGAGCTATGGCTACACCTTC
d_call: .; v_call: TRBV29-1; cdr3_length: 14; clone_size: .; j_call: TRBJ2-3; cdr3_aa: CSVLREAQTDTRYF; cdr3_nt: TGCAGCGTTTTAAGAGAGGCTCAAACAGATACGCGGTATTTT
d_call: .; v_call: TRBV10-3; cdr3_length: 13; clone_size: few; j_call: TRBJ2-5; cdr3_aa: CATETGNQETQYF; cdr3_nt: TGTGCCACCGAGACGGGGAACCAAGAGACCCAGTACTTC
d_call: TRBD1; v_call: TRBV14; cdr3_length: 17; clone_size: .; j_call: TRBJ2-3; cdr3_aa: CASSQFRGGGSTDTQYF; cdr3_nt: TGTGCCAGCAGCCAATTCAGAGGGGGCGGGAGCACAGATACGCAGTATTTT
d_call: TRBD1; v_call: TRBV6-6; cdr3_length: 15; clone_size: .; j_call: TRBJ1-2; cdr3_aa: CASSPQRGTVHGYTF; cdr3_nt: TGTGCCAGCAGTCCCCAGCGGGGGACAGTCCATGGCTACACCTTC
d_call: TRBD2; v_call: TRBV11-3; cdr3_length: 14; clone_size: .; j_call: TRBJ2-7; cdr3_aa: CACSLGLAGGQQYF; cdr3_nt: TGTGCCTGCAGCTTAGGTCTAGCGGGGGGGCAGCAGTACTTC
d_call: TRBD1; v_call: TRBV7-3; cdr3_length: 15; clone_size: .; j_call: TRBJ2-3; cdr3_aa: CASSSPAGTGDTQYF; cdr3_nt: TGTGCCAGCAGCTCGCCGGCCGGGACAGGGGATACGCAGTATTTT
d_call: .; v_call: TRBV28; cdr3_length: 14; clone_size: .; j_call: TRBJ2-7; cdr3_aa: CASSSPRGYYEQYF; cdr3_nt: TGTGCCAGCAGTTCCCCCAGGGGATACTACGAGCAGTACTTC
d_call: TRBD1; v_call: TRBV6-5; cdr3_length: 15; clone_size: .; j_call: TRBJ2-1; cdr3_aa: CASSSPGTGNHEQFF; cdr3_nt: TGTGCCAGCAGTTCCCCGGGGACAGGGAACCACGAGCAGTTCTTC
d_call: .; v_call: TRBV28; cdr3_length: 13; clone_size: once; j_call: TRBJ1-3; cdr3_aa: CASSIVSGNTIYF; cdr3_nt: TGTGCCAGCTCGATCGTCTCTGGAAACACCATATATTTT
d_call: TRBD1; v_call: TRBV5-5; cdr3_length: 17; clone_size: few; j_call: TRBJ1-2; cdr3_aa: CASSLTSTGLVVYGYTF; cdr3_nt: TGTGCCAGCAGCTTGACGTCGACAGGGTTGGTCGTCTATGGCTACACCTTC
d_call: .; v_call: TRBV19; cdr3_length: 14; clone_size: .; j_call: TRBJ1-1; cdr3_aa: CASTPVGGDTEAFF; cdr3_nt: TGTGCCAGTACCCCGGTCGGGGGTGACACTGAAGCTTTCTTT
d_call: TRBD1; v_call: TRBV20-1; cdr3_length: 15; clone_size: .; j_call: TRBJ2-7; cdr3_aa: CSARDGTGPGSEQYF; cdr3_nt: TGCAGTGCTAGAGATGGGACAGGCCCTGGCAGCGAGCAGTACTTC
d_call: .; v_call: TRBV6-5; cdr3_length: 16; clone_size: .; j_call: TRBJ2-7; cdr3_aa: CASSYSTGYRVYEQYF; cdr3_nt: TGTGCCAGCAGTTACTCAACGGGATATCGTGTCTACGAGCAGTACTTC
d_call: .; v_call: TRBV6-5; cdr3_length: 14; clone_size: .; j_call: TRBJ2-7; cdr3_aa: CASSYGQGTYEQYF; cdr3_nt: TGTGCCAGCAGTTACGGGCAGGGTACCTACGAGCAGTACTTC
d_call: .; v_call: TRBV6-5; cdr3_length: 15; clone_size: .; j_call: TRBJ2-7; cdr3_aa: CASSWGSGGFYEQYF; cdr3_nt: TGTGCCAGCAGTTGGGGGTCTGGGGGATTCTACGAGCAGTACTTC
d_call: TRBD1; v_call: TRBV29-1; cdr3_length: 12; clone_size: few; j_call: TRBJ1-2; cdr3_aa: CSVRTTGGGYTF; cdr3_nt: TGCAGCGTTAGGACGACAGGGGGTGGCTACACCTTC
d_call: .; v_call: TRBV6-5; cdr3_length: 14; clone_size: .; j_call: TRBJ2-5; cdr3_aa: CASSPRGRQETQYF; cdr3_nt: TGTGCCAGCAGTCCCCGGGGTAGGCAAGAGACCCAGTACTTC
d_call: .; v_call: TRBV10-3; cdr3_length: 13; clone_size: few; j_call: TRBJ1-2; cdr3_aa: CAIGSMQGYGYTF; cdr3_nt: TGTGCCATCGGTTCTATGCAGGGCTATGGCTACACCTTC
d_call: TRBD2; v_call: TRBV7-2; cdr3_length: 17; clone_size: .; j_call: TRBJ2-3; cdr3_aa: CAGSLARLAGRTDTQYF; cdr3_nt: TGTGCCGGCAGCTTAGCGAGACTAGCGGGTCGCACAGATACGCAGTATTTT
d_call: .; v_call: TRBV11-2; cdr3_length: 22; clone_size: .; j_call: TRBJ2-7; cdr3_aa: CASSSSFDQQDISSYRSYEQYF; cdr3_nt: TGTGCCAGCAGCTCCTCGTTCGACCAACAGGATATTAGCTCCTACCGGTCCTACGAGCAGTACTTC
d_call: .; v_call: TRBV3-1; cdr3_length: 12; clone_size: .; j_call: TRBJ1-2; cdr3_aa: CASSQAMGGYTF; cdr3_nt: TGTGCCAGCAGCCAAGCCATGGGTGGCTACACCTTC
d_call: .; v_call: TRBV4-3; cdr3_length: 16; clone_size: .; j_call: TRBJ1-1; cdr3_aa: CASSQDLEGLNTEAFF; cdr3_nt: TGCGCCAGCAGCCAAGATTTGGAGGGACTGAACACTGAAGCTTTCTTT
d_call: TRBD1; v_call: TRBV5-1; cdr3_length: 15; clone_size: .; j_call: TRBJ2-1; cdr3_aa: CASSLEDRVYNEQFF; cdr3_nt: TGCGCCAGCAGCTTGGAGGACAGGGTCTACAATGAGCAGTTCTTC
d_call: .; v_call: TRBV9; cdr3_length: 16; clone_size: .; j_call: TRBJ1-3; cdr3_aa: CASSVGAYYSGNTIYF; cdr3_nt: TGTGCCAGCAGCGTGGGAGCTTACTACTCTGGAAACACCATATATTTT
d_call: .; v_call: TRBV12-3/TRBV12-4; cdr3_length: 17; clone_size: .; j_call: TRBJ2-5; cdr3_aa: CASSLREAIPMGNEQYF; cdr3_nt: TGTGCCAGCAGTTTAAGAGAGGCCATCCCGATGGGGAATGAGCAGTACTTC
d_call: TRBD1; v_call: TRBV29-1; cdr3_length: 12; clone_size: .; j_call: TRBJ2-5; cdr3_aa: CNVKRGQETQYF; cdr3_nt: TGCAACGTTAAAAGGGGGCAGGAGACCCAGTACTTC
d_call: .; v_call: TRBV15; cdr3_length: 15; clone_size: .; j_call: TRBJ2-4; cdr3_aa: CATSRDLGLLNIQYF; cdr3_nt: TGTGCCACCAGCAGAGATCTCGGGCTATTGAACATTCAGTACTTC
d_call: .; v_call: TRBV30; cdr3_length: 12; clone_size: few; j_call: TRBJ1-2; cdr3_aa: CAWSVRFGGYTF; cdr3_nt: TGTGCCTGGAGTGTGCGATTTGGGGGCTACACCTTC
d_call: TRBD1; v_call: TRBV27; cdr3_length: 14; clone_size: .; j_call: TRBJ1-5; cdr3_aa: CASKPTGGLQPQHF; cdr3_nt: TGTGCCAGCAAACCTACAGGGGGCTTGCAGCCCCAGCATTTT
d_call: .; v_call: TRBV28; cdr3_length: 14; clone_size: many; j_call: TRBJ1-3; cdr3_aa: CASSPSGSGNTIYF; cdr3_nt: TGTGCCAGCAGTCCATCGGGCTCTGGAAACACCATATATTTT
d_call: TRBD1; v_call: TRBV30; cdr3_length: 21; clone_size: .; j_call: TRBJ1-1; cdr3_aa: CAWSPRGDLRQGYYQDTEAFF; cdr3_nt: TGTGCCTGGAGTCCACGGGGCGATTTAAGACAGGGGTATTATCAGGATACTGAAGCTTTCTTT